This TCR beta chain is from a study of CD8 T cells in ankylosing spondylitis (dated by TCRdb to about 2017). Study-wide context: The study set out to find disease-linked TCR variants by profiling T cell receptor beta repertoires in ankylosing spondylitis patients and healthy donors. Peripheral blood was sampled, and synovial fluid was also collected from ankylosing spondylitis patients. The whole study cohort included some 100 healthy donors and 25 ankylosing spondylitis patients. On the study overall, not on this receptor specifically: Blood from ankylosing spondylitis patients appeared to be characterized by a TCR beta motif composed of several highly homologous amino acid variants. The disease-linked clones were reported as significantly enriched in matched synovial fluid samples from ankylosing spondylitis patients. In peripheral blood, the disease-linked clones were found at relatively low frequencies and had a CD8+ phenotype. Some of the motif variants had been reported before in the synovial fluid and blood of reactive arthritis patients, a finding that suggests common disease-initiation mechanisms.

Relative to germline, V is 5 bases shorter and J is 1 base shorter, with 11 bases between their ends. Measured from the cysteine to the phenylalanine, the CDR3 is 14 residues long. Left in the record is the CDR3 DNA by itself, 42 bases read in frame from the first base. From the germline V gene (reference sequence), CDR1 is DFQATT and CDR2 is SNEGSKA. Points on this clonotype: Its cognate antigen has yet to be identified. Per-base qualities were not stored, and no clone one base away is much larger.

TCRdb lists the instrument as Illumina HiSeq 2500. Quantitative 5'-RACE with molecular barcodes was used to prepare TCR beta libraries. In the authors' own workflow: Disease-linked TCR variants were identified with a new computational method built on a probabilistic model of VDJ rearrangement. Clones were called with MiXCR by TCRdb after fastp trimmed the public reads at Q25, and only in-frame beta chains were retained. Every entry covers one CDR3 protein and lists the most common genes and DNA from its rows. The V and J calls reflect TCRdb's pipeline rather than the authors' work. The sample yields some 800,000 distinct CDR3 sequences; 10% to 15% were counted once. Under 0.6% of the sample is held by the ten biggest clonotypes.

Here the chain combines TRBV20-1 and TRBJ2-2; the D gene is perhaps TRBD1, on 6 matching bases. The clonotype comes from a male donor with ankylosing spondylitis. The specimen sequenced was blood, either unsorted or a sorted T cell fraction (not recorded which). The CDR3 in this case is CSARYRENTGELFF. In nucleotide form, the sequence is TGCAGTGCTCGCTACAGGGAGAACACCGGGGAGCTGTTTTTT.